This is a list of T cell receptor beta chains from one sample in a study of human T cells and chemical hapten exposure. TCRdb analysed the RACE reads with MiXCR anew, one entry per CDR3 protein. This table has some 64,000 distinct CDR3 sequences, 9.5% to 12% appearing once. Here the sequenced sample was whole blood, taken in connection with sensitization to the hapten diphenylcyclopropenone (DPC). Every receptor here comes from a woman aged 25 to 39 with alopecia areata. Some clones in this sample may be carry-over from other donors' samples. Each CDR3 is given with its conserved first and last residue. A D gene is named only where the DNA matches it firmly. Clone size is given for some rows only: seen once, a few or many times, or a class if the clone is expanded.

J gene: TRBJ1-1; V gene: TRBV16; clone size: .; D gene: .; CDR3 protein: CASSQRRGTEAFF; CDR3 DNA: TGTGCCAGCAGCCAACGCAGGGGAACTGAAGCTTTCTTT
J gene: TRBJ1-1; V gene: TRBV5-1; clone size: few; D gene: .; CDR3 protein: CASGLLQNTEAFF; CDR3 DNA: TGCGCCAGCGGCCTTCTCCAGAACACTGAAGCTTTCTTT
J gene: TRBJ2-3; V gene: TRBV12-3/TRBV12-4; clone size: many; D gene: TRBD1; CDR3 protein: CASSEGQISADTQYF; CDR3 DNA: TGTGCCAGCAGTGAGGGACAGATCTCCGCGGATACGCAGTATTTT
J gene: TRBJ1-5; V gene: TRBV28; clone size: few; D gene: .; CDR3 protein: CASSLGGVSQPQHF; CDR3 DNA: TGTGCCAGCAGTTTAGGCGGGGTTAGTCAGCCCCAGCATTTT
J gene: TRBJ2-7; V gene: TRBV7-2; clone size: few; D gene: TRBD1; CDR3 protein: CASSPRTGDPYEQYF; CDR3 DNA: TGTGCCAGCAGCCCCCGGACAGGGGACCCCTACGAGCAGTACTTC
J gene: TRBJ1-6; V gene: TRBV15; clone size: .; D gene: .; CDR3 protein: CATSRTNSPLHF; CDR3 DNA: TGTGCCACCAGCAGGACTAATTCACCCCTCCACTTT
J gene: TRBJ2-7; V gene: TRBV6-2/TRBV6-3; clone size: few; D gene: .; CDR3 protein: CASSYVPEGEQYF; CDR3 DNA: TGTGCCAGCAGTTACGTCCCGGAGGGCGAGCAGTACTTC
J gene: TRBJ1-1; V gene: TRBV20-1; clone size: few; D gene: .; CDR3 protein: CSARDPPGSRPEGTEAFF; CDR3 DNA: TGCAGTGCTAGAGACCCCCCAGGCAGTCGCCCCGAGGGCACTGAAGCTTTCTTT
J gene: TRBJ2-1; V gene: TRBV5-1; clone size: few; D gene: TRBD1; CDR3 protein: CASSLPRTGSYNEQFF; CDR3 DNA: TGCGCCAGCAGCTTGCCGAGGACAGGCTCCTACAATGAGCAGTTCTTC
J gene: TRBJ2-1; V gene: TRBV20-1; clone size: .; D gene: .; CDR3 protein: CSARDRTGVSGGEQFF; CDR3 DNA: TGCAGTGCTAGAGATCGTACGGGAGTAAGCGGTGGTGAGCAGTTCTTC
J gene: TRBJ2-3; V gene: TRBV7-8; clone size: .; D gene: .; CDR3 protein: CASSLGATGGSDTQYF; CDR3 DNA: TGTGCCAGCAGCTTAGGGGCGACAGGAGGGTCGGATACGCAGTATTTT
J gene: TRBJ2-1; V gene: TRBV20-1; clone size: many; D gene: TRBD1; CDR3 protein: CSASGQGVYNEQFF; CDR3 DNA: TGCAGTGCTAGCGGACAGGGAGTATACAATGAGCAGTTCTTC
J gene: TRBJ1-5; V gene: TRBV27; clone size: .; D gene: .; CDR3 protein: CASSYSYNQPQHF; CDR3 DNA: TGTGCCAGCAGTTACAGCTACAATCAGCCCCAGCATTTT
J gene: TRBJ2-3; V gene: TRBV10-3; clone size: .; D gene: .; CDR3 protein: CAISERAGDTSTDTQYF; CDR3 DNA: TGTGCCATCAGTGAGCGGGCTGGAGATACTAGCACAGATACGCAGTATTTT
J gene: TRBJ2-7; V gene: TRBV20-1; clone size: few; D gene: .; CDR3 protein: CSARDRRSSYEQYF; CDR3 DNA: TGCAGTGCTAGAGATCGGAGGAGCTCCTACGAGCAGTACTTC
J gene: TRBJ1-2; V gene: TRBV20-1; clone size: .; D gene: .; CDR3 protein: CSFERGYGYTF; CDR3 DNA: TGCAGTTTCGAAAGGGGGTATGGCTACACCTTC
J gene: TRBJ2-1; V gene: TRBV6-1; clone size: few; D gene: TRBD2; CDR3 protein: CASSQRGTSGEQFF; CDR3 DNA: TGTGCCAGCAGTCAACGAGGGACTAGCGGAGAGCAGTTCTTC
J gene: TRBJ1-6; V gene: TRBV4-3; clone size: few; D gene: .; CDR3 protein: CASSNADGAANSPLHF; CDR3 DNA: TGCGCCAGCAGCAATGCGGACGGGGCGGCAAATTCACCCCTCCACTTT
J gene: TRBJ1-1; V gene: TRBV20-1; clone size: .; D gene: .; CDR3 protein: CSAYRGAGTEAFF; CDR3 DNA: TGCAGTGCCTACCGGGGCGCCGGCACTGAAGCTTTCTTT
J gene: TRBJ1-6; V gene: TRBV5-1; clone size: many; D gene: TRBD1; CDR3 protein: CASRKDRGVLGSPLHF; CDR3 DNA: TGCGCCAGCAGGAAAGACAGGGGGGTCTTGGGTTCACCCCTCCACTTT
J gene: TRBJ2-7; V gene: TRBV27; clone size: few; D gene: TRBD1; CDR3 protein: CASSFRDSYEQYF; CDR3 DNA: TGTGCCAGCAGTTTTCGGGACAGCTACGAGCAGTACTTC
J gene: TRBJ2-3; V gene: TRBV6-2/TRBV6-3; clone size: .; D gene: .; CDR3 protein: CASRWSGSTDTQYF; CDR3 DNA: TGTGCCAGCCGATGGAGCGGGAGCACAGATACGCAGTATTTT
J gene: TRBJ2-3; V gene: TRBV2; clone size: many; D gene: TRBD2; CDR3 protein: CASRPPGLAGPTDTQYF; CDR3 DNA: TGTGCCAGCAGACCACCGGGACTAGCGGGACCCACAGATACGCAGTATTTT
J gene: TRBJ1-3; V gene: TRBV20-1; clone size: few; D gene: .; CDR3 protein: CSASTPSGNTIYF; CDR3 DNA: TGCAGTGCTTCCACACCCTCTGGAAACACCATATATTTT
J gene: TRBJ1-6; V gene: TRBV6-2/TRBV6-3; clone size: few; D gene: .; CDR3 protein: CASSGTTPANSPLHF; CDR3 DNA: TGTGCCAGCAGTGGGACCACACCGGCTAATTCACCCCTCCACTTT
J gene: TRBJ2-3; V gene: TRBV29-1; clone size: few; D gene: .; CDR3 protein: CSVEGQIGTDTQYF; CDR3 DNA: TGCAGCGTTGAAGGGCAGATTGGCACAGATACGCAGTATTTT
J gene: TRBJ2-1; V gene: TRBV5-1; clone size: .; D gene: TRBD1; CDR3 protein: CASSGAGQGGNEQFF; CDR3 DNA: TGCGCCAGCAGCGGGGCGGGACAGGGAGGCAATGAGCAGTTCTTC
J gene: TRBJ2-4; V gene: TRBV20-1; clone size: .; D gene: .; CDR3 protein: CSARDWPTLYF; CDR3 DNA: TGCAGTGCTAGAGATTGGCCCACCTTGTACTTC
J gene: TRBJ2-6; V gene: TRBV29-1; clone size: few; D gene: .; CDR3 protein: CSVDSGANVLTF; CDR3 DNA: TGCAGCGTTGACTCTGGGGCCAACGTCCTGACTTTC
J gene: TRBJ1-4; V gene: TRBV4-1; clone size: many; D gene: .; CDR3 protein: CASSQDGPAQGKLFF; CDR3 DNA: TGCGCCAGCAGCCAAGATGGCCCAGCCCAGGGAAAACTGTTTTTT
J gene: TRBJ2-7; V gene: TRBV9; clone size: few; D gene: .; CDR3 protein: CASSSHEQYF; CDR3 DNA: TGTGCCTCCAGTTCCCACGAGCAGTACTTC
J gene: TRBJ2-1; V gene: TRBV29-1; clone size: many; D gene: .; CDR3 protein: CSVASGDEQFF; CDR3 DNA: TGCAGCGTTGCTTCAGGGGATGAGCAGTTCTTC
J gene: TRBJ1-1; V gene: TRBV7-9; clone size: many; D gene: TRBD1; CDR3 protein: CASSPGQGSAEAFF; CDR3 DNA: TGTGCCAGCAGCCCTGGACAGGGGAGTGCTGAAGCTTTCTTT
J gene: TRBJ2-3; V gene: TRBV4-2; clone size: many; D gene: TRBD2; CDR3 protein: CASSPTSTVTDTQYF; CDR3 DNA: TGTGCCAGCAGCCCGACTAGCACAGTCACAGATACGCAGTATTTT
J gene: TRBJ1-2; V gene: TRBV20-1; clone size: few; D gene: .; CDR3 protein: CSARDPGGTHGYTF; CDR3 DNA: TGCAGTGCTAGAGATCCCGGTGGGACACATGGCTACACCTTC
J gene: TRBJ2-3; V gene: TRBV10-1; clone size: .; D gene: TRBD2; CDR3 protein: CASSELETSGRTDTQYF; CDR3 DNA: TGCGCCAGCAGTGAATTGGAGACTAGCGGCCGCACAGATACGCAGTATTTT
J gene: TRBJ2-3; V gene: TRBV25-1; clone size: few; D gene: .; CDR3 protein: CASSDTSTDTQYF; CDR3 DNA: TGTGCCAGCAGCGACACAAGCACAGATACGCAGTATTTT
J gene: TRBJ1-6; V gene: TRBV28; clone size: .; D gene: .; CDR3 protein: CASSPGTQASPLHF; CDR3 DNA: TGTGCCAGCAGTCCTGGGACCCAGGCTTCACCCCTCCACTTT
J gene: TRBJ2-5; V gene: TRBV29-1; clone size: few; D gene: .; CDR3 protein: CSARPGLGGFETQYF; CDR3 DNA: TGCAGCGCCCGTCCGGGACTAGGGGGCTTTGAGACCCAGTACTTC
J gene: TRBJ2-6; V gene: TRBV7-6; clone size: many; D gene: .; CDR3 protein: CASRASGANVLTF; CDR3 DNA: TGTGCCAGCAGGGCATCTGGGGCCAACGTCCTGACTTTC
J gene: TRBJ1-5; V gene: TRBV19; clone size: few; D gene: .; CDR3 protein: CASNAWSNQPQHF; CDR3 DNA: TGTGCCAGTAATGCCTGGAGCAATCAGCCCCAGCATTTT
J gene: TRBJ2-3; V gene: TRBV6-5; clone size: few; D gene: TRBD1; CDR3 protein: CASRFGQGAADTQYF; CDR3 DNA: TGTGCCAGCCGATTCGGACAGGGGGCTGCAGATACGCAGTATTTT
J gene: TRBJ2-5; V gene: TRBV13; clone size: few; D gene: TRBD1; CDR3 protein: CASRRTGLGEETQYF; CDR3 DNA: TGTGCCAGCAGACGGACAGGGTTGGGGGAAGAGACCCAGTACTTC
J gene: TRBJ2-1; V gene: TRBV20-1; clone size: many; D gene: .; CDR3 protein: CSANPIIQGAYYNEQFF; CDR3 DNA: TGCAGTGCTAACCCGATTATACAGGGCGCGTACTACAATGAGCAGTTCTTC
J gene: TRBJ2-1; V gene: TRBV9; clone size: .; D gene: TRBD2; CDR3 protein: CASSQSWGGGLYNEQFF; CDR3 DNA: TGTGCCAGCAGCCAGTCCTGGGGCGGGGGGCTCTACAATGAGCAGTTCTTC
J gene: TRBJ1-4; V gene: TRBV7-2; clone size: .; D gene: .; CDR3 protein: CASSLVGRDEKLFF; CDR3 DNA: TGTGCCAGCAGCTTAGTTGGGCGAGATGAAAAACTGTTTTTT
J gene: TRBJ1-1; V gene: TRBV18; clone size: .; D gene: .; CDR3 protein: CASSPGNQNTEAFF; CDR3 DNA: TGTGCCAGCTCACCCGGGAACCAGAACACTGAAGCTTTCTTT
J gene: TRBJ1-6; V gene: TRBV3-1; clone size: many; D gene: .; CDR3 protein: CASSQVAGSPLHF; CDR3 DNA: TGTGCCAGCAGCCAAGTCGCAGGGTCACCCCTCCACTTT
J gene: TRBJ2-4; V gene: TRBV28; clone size: .; D gene: TRBD2; CDR3 protein: CASSLRLAGANIQYF; CDR3 DNA: TGTGCCAGCAGTTTAAGACTAGCGGGAGCCAACATTCAGTACTTC
J gene: TRBJ1-5; V gene: TRBV6-2/TRBV6-3; clone size: many; D gene: .; CDR3 protein: CASSSPVWRENYQPQHF; CDR3 DNA: TGTGCCAGCAGTTCTCCGGTTTGGCGGGAGAATTATCAGCCCCAGCATTTT
J gene: TRBJ2-1; V gene: TRBV10-3; clone size: few; D gene: TRBD2; CDR3 protein: CAISGSVAGGQSGEQFF; CDR3 DNA: TGTGCCATCAGTGGCTCGGTAGCGGGAGGACAATCGGGTGAGCAGTTCTTC
J gene: TRBJ1-6; V gene: TRBV28; clone size: many; D gene: .; CDR3 protein: CASRETDSPLHF; CDR3 DNA: TGTGCCAGCAGAGAAACCGATTCACCCCTCCACTTT
J gene: TRBJ2-7; V gene: TRBV7-9; clone size: few; D gene: .; CDR3 protein: CASSLARGGSYEQYF; CDR3 DNA: TGTGCCAGCAGCTTAGCGCGCGGGGGCAGCTACGAGCAGTACTTC
J gene: TRBJ2-3; V gene: TRBV27; clone size: many; D gene: .; CDR3 protein: CASSLWGTDTQYF; CDR3 DNA: TGTGCCAGCAGTTTGTGGGGCACAGATACGCAGTATTTT
J gene: TRBJ1-4; V gene: TRBV6-1; clone size: .; D gene: .; CDR3 protein: CASSEGGAANEKLFF; CDR3 DNA: TGTGCCAGCAGTGAGGGGGGGGCAGCTAATGAAAAACTGTTTTTT
J gene: TRBJ1-2; V gene: TRBV6-2/TRBV6-3; clone size: many; D gene: .; CDR3 protein: CASSSVGYTF; CDR3 DNA: TGTGCCAGCAGTTCCGTCGGCTACACCTTC
J gene: TRBJ1-5; V gene: TRBV30; clone size: many; D gene: .; CDR3 protein: CAWSVGRNSNQPQHF; CDR3 DNA: TGTGCCTGGAGTGTAGGCAGAAATAGCAATCAGCCCCAGCATTTT
J gene: TRBJ2-5; V gene: TRBV29-1; clone size: few; D gene: TRBD2; CDR3 protein: CSPRASGGVETQYF; CDR3 DNA: TGCAGCCCCCGGGCTAGCGGGGGGGTGGAGACCCAGTACTTC
J gene: TRBJ1-3; V gene: TRBV6-5; clone size: few; D gene: .; CDR3 protein: CASSYGTFSGNTIYF; CDR3 DNA: TGTGCCAGCAGTTACGGGACGTTCTCTGGAAACACCATATATTTT
J gene: TRBJ1-1; V gene: TRBV5-5; clone size: .; D gene: TRBD1; CDR3 protein: CASSTGQGKGNTEAFF; CDR3 DNA: TGTGCCAGCAGCACCGGACAGGGGAAGGGGAACACTGAAGCTTTCTTT